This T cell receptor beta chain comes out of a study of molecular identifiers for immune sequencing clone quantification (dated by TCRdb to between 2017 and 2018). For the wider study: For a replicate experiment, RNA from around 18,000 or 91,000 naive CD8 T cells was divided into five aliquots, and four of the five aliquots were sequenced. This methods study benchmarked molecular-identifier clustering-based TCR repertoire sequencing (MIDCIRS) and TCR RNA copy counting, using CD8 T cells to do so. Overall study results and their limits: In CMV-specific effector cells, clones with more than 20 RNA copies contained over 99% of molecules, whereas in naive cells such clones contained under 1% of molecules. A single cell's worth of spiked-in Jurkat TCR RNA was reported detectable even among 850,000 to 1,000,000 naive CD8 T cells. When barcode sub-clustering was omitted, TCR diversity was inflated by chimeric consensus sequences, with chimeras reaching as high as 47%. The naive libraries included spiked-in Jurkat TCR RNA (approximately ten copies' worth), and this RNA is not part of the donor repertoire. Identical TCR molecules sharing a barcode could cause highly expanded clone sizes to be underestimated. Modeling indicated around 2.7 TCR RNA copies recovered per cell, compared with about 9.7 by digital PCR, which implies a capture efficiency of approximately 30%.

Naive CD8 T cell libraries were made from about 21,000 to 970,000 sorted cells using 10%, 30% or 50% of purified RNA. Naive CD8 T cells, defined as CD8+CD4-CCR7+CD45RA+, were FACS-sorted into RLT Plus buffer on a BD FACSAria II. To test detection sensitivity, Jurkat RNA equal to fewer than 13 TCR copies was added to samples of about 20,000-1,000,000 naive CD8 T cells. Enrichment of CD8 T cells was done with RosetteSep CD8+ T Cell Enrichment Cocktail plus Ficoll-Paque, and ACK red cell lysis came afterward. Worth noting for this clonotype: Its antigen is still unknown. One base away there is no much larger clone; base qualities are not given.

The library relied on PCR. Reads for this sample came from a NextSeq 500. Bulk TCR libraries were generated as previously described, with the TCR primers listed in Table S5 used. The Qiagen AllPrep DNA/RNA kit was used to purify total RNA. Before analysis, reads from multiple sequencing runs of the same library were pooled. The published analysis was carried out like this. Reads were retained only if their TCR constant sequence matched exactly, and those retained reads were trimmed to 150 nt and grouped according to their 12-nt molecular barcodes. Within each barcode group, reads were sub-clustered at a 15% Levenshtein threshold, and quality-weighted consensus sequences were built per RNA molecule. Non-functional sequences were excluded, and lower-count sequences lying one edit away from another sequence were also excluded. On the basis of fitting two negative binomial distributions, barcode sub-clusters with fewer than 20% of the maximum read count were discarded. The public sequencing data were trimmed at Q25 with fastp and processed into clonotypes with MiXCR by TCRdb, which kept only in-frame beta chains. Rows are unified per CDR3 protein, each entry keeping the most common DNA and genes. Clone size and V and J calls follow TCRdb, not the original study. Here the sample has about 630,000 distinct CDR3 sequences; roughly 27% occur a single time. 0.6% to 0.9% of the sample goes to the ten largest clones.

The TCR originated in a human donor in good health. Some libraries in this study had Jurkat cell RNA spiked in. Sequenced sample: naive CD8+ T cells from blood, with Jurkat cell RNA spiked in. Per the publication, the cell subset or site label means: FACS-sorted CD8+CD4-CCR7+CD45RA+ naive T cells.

The nucleotides read TGTGCCAGCTCACCAATAAGCGGGAGCCACACCGGGGAGCTGTTTTTT. It specifies CASSPISGSHTGELFF. Recombination connected TRBV18 to TRBJ2-2; a stretch of 8 junction bases matches TRBD2. CDR1 and CDR2 (KGHSH, LQKENI) derive from the germline V gene. Spanning cysteine to phenylalanine, the CDR3 consists of 16 amino acids. Only the CDR3 DNA is retained, 48 bases long and in frame from the first base. After removal of 2 bases from V and 3 bases from J, the junction retains 5 bases not matched to a gene.